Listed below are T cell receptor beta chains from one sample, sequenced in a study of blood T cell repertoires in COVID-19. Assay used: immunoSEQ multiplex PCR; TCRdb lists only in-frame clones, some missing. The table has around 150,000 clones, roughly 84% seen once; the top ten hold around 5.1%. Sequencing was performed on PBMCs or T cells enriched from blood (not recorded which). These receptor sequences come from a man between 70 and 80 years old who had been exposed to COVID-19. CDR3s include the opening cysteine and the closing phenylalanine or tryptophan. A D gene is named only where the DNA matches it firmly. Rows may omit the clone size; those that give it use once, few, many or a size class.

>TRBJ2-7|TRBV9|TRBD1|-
CASSVSGTGFSEQYF
TGTGCCAGCAGCGTAAGCGGGACAGGGTTTAGCGAGCAGTACTTC
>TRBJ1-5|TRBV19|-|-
CASSIWGPEYQPQHF
TGTGCCAGTAGTATTTGGGGCCCCGAGTATCAGCCCCAGCATTTT
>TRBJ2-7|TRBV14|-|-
CASSQGYTYEQYF
TGTGCCAGCAGCCAAGGTTACACCTACGAGCAGTACTTC
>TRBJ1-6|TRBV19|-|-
CASSIGGGVNSPLHF
TGTGCCAGTAGTATCGGGGGGGGAGTTAATTCACCCCTCCACTTT
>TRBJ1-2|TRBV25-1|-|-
CASSARFYGYTF
TGTGCCAGCAGTGCACGGTTCTATGGCTACACCTTC
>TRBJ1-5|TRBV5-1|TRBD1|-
CASSRGGQTENQPQHF
TGCGCCAGTTCCCGGGGGGGACAGACTGAAAATCAGCCCCAGCATTTT
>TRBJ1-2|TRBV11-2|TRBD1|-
CASNPDRANYGYTF
TGTGCCAGCAACCCCGACAGGGCTAACTATGGCTACACCTTC
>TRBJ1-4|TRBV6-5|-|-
CATKLGGNEKLFF
TGTGCCACCAAACTCGGGGGAAATGAAAAACTGTTTTTT
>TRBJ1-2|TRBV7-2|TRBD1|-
CASSSKTGPSGVGYTF
TGTGCCAGCAGCTCGAAGACAGGGCCATCTGGGGTGGGCTACACCTTC
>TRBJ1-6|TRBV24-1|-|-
CATSDSRLTNSPLHF
TGTGCCACCAGTGATTCCCGACTGACTAATTCACCCCTCCACTTT
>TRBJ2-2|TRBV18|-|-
CASSPRTTNTGELFF
TGTGCCAGCTCACCAAGGACAACGAACACCGGGGAGCTGTTTTTT
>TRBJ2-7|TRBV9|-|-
CASSDSGEQYF
TGTGCCAGCAGCGATTCAGGCGAGCAGTACTTC
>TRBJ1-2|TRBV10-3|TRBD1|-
CAISDSGQGNFAYGYTF
TGTGCCATCAGTGACTCGGGACAGGGCAATTTCGCCTATGGCTACACCTTC
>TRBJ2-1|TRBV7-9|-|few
CASSPRHNEQFF
TGTGCCAGCAGCCCTAGGCACAATGAGCAGTTCTTC
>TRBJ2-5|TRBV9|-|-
CASSGSGETQYF
TGTGCCAGCAGCGGCTCGGGGGAGACCCAGTACTTC
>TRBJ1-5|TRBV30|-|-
CAWSGGHNQPQHF
TGTGCCTGGAGTGGGGGGCACAATCAGCCCCAGCATTTT
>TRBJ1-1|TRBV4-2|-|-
CASSQPGHSNTEAFF
TGTGCCAGCAGCCAGCCGGGACACTCGAACACTGAAGCTTTCTTT